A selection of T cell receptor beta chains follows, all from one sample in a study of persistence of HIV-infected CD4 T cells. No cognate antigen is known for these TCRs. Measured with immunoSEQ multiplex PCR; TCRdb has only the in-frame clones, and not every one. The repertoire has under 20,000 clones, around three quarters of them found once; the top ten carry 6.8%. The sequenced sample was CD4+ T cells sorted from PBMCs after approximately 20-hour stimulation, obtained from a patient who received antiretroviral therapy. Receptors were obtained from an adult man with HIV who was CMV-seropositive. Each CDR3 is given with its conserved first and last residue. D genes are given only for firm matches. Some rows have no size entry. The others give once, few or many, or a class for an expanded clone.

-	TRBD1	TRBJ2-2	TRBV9	CASSVDRGAGELFF	TGTGCCAGCAGCGTAGACAGGGGAGCCGGGGAGCTGTTTTTT
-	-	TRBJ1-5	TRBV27	CASSLSRGGGQPQHF	TGTGCCAGCAGTTTATCTCGAGGGGGGGGACAGCCCCAGCATTTT
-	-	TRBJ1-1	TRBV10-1	CASSDTRDKGEAFF	TGCGCCAGCAGTGACACCCGGGATAAAGGTGAAGCTTTCTTT
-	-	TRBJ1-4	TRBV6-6	CASSSGPHNEKLFF	TGTGCCAGCAGTTCCGGGCCTCATAATGAAAAACTGTTTTTT
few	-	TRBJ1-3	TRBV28	CASSTSGNTIYF	TGTGCCAGCAGTACCTCTGGAAACACCATATATTTT
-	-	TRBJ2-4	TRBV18	CASSPRRGENIQYF	TGTGCCAGCTCACCACGCAGGGGGGAAAACATTCAGTACTTC
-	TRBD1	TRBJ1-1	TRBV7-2	CASSLSQGALNTEAFF	TGTGCCAGCAGCCTCTCACAGGGGGCCCTGAACACTGAAGCTTTCTTT
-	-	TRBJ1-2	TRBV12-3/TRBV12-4	CASSDRGGYTF	TGTGCCAGCAGTGACAGAGGTGGCTACACCTTC
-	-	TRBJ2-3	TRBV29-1	CSVVQGPDTQYF	TGCAGCGTTGTGCAGGGTCCAGATACGCAGTATTTT
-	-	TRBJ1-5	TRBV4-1	CASSQDGPPPQHF	TGCGCCAGCAGCCAAGATGGGCCCCCACCCCAGCATTTT
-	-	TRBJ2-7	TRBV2	CASSTRGGSSYEQYF	TGTGCCAGCAGTACCCGAGGAGGTTCGTCCTACGAGCAGTACTTC
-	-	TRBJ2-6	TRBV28	CASSQGSGANVLTF	TGTGCCAGCAGTCAGGGCTCTGGGGCCAACGTCCTGACTTTC
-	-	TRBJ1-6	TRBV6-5	CASRDTGTYNSPLHF	TGTGCCAGCAGAGACACCGGGACCTATAATTCACCCCTCCACTTT
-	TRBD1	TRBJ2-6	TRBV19	CASTPGQSSGANVLTF	TGTGCCAGTACCCCGGGACAGAGCTCTGGGGCCAACGTCCTGACTTTC
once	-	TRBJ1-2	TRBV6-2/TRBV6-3	CASSYARLRAYGYTF	TGTGCCAGCAGTTATGCACGTCTAAGGGCTTATGGCTACACCTTC
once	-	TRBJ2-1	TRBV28	CASTKGGNYNEQFF	TGTGCCAGCACCAAGGGAGGAAATTACAATGAGCAGTTCTTC